This TCR beta chain was observed in a study of early T cells in non-severe SARS-CoV-2 infection (dated by TCRdb to the early 2020s). Background on the whole study: Because TCR sequencing was done on bulk RNA from unsorted whole blood, the alpha and beta chains could not be paired.

What the work shows at the level of the full study, not this receptor alone: VDJdb matching was skewed toward anti-spike CD8 responses, so virus-specific expansions were likely underestimated and private and CD4 specificities were missed.

This clonotype has more than one count but fewer than ten. Its antigen is currently not known. Base qualities are not recorded, but no much larger clone differs from it by a single base. A case-control design nested within a healthcare worker cohort in London, UK, was used, with weekly nasopharyngeal swab PCR tests and blood sampling performed. Healthcare workers were enrolled in the week of the UK lockdown, from 23 to 31 March 2020, and were followed every week for up to roughly 15 weeks. Clipping removes 6 bases from V and 4 bases from J, with 7 as the unmatched junction base count. The CDR3 runs 14 amino acids, cysteine and phenylalanine included. This entry keeps only the CDR3 DNA: 42 bases, framed from base 1. The germline V gene encodes CDR1 MNHNY and CDR2 SVGAGI (reference sequence). The library was generated by 5' RACE. Reads for this sample came from a NextSeq 500. In the TCR library protocol, unique molecular identifiers were attached to individual cDNA molecules to correct for PCR bias and sequencing error. Both TCR alpha and beta chains were sequenced, and tight co-correlation was observed between alpha and beta sequence abundances in each sample. Under the source paper's analysis protocol: Decombinator V4 was used to annotate the V gene, J gene and CDR3 of the TCR sequences. Expanded TCRs were defined as changing significantly between any two time points under a Poisson model with p below 0.0001. TCR abundances were normalised to the total number of TCRs sequenced per sample and were expressed as counts per million. TRAV1-2 paired with TRAJ12, TRAJ20 or TRAJ33 defined MAIT TCRs, while TRAV10 paired with TRAJ18 defined iNKT TCRs. A search of VDJdb, accessed on 1 November 2021, was run for TCRs annotated to CMV, EBV and SARS-CoV-2, with TCRs annotated for multiple antigens excluded. TCRdb passed the public sequencing reads through fastp at Q25 and MiXCR, retaining productive beta sequences. Each entry is one CDR3 protein sequence, shown with its most common DNA and genes. None of the V and J calls come from the authors' own analysis; TCRdb made them. The sample records 40,000 to 55,000 distinct CDR3 sequences, roughly 13% of which are singletons. The top ten clonotypes cover roughly 10% of the sample.

This sequence originates from an adult who was a healthcare worker with PCR-confirmed SARS-CoV-2 infection or an uninfected control (not recorded which). The chain couples TRBV6-6 to TRBJ1-2, with 8 bases in between that match TRBD1. The source material was whole blood. The CDR3 loop reads CASRLGTGGYGYTF. The nucleotide sequence reads TGTGCCAGCAGACTGGGGACAGGCGGCTATGGCTACACCTTC.